Listed here are 28 T cell receptor beta chains from one sample, sequenced in a study of CD8 T cells in ankylosing spondylitis. TCRdb reprocessed the 5' RACE reads with MiXCR, giving one entry per CDR3 protein. The data show 350,000 or so distinct CDR3 sequences, 14% to 15% seen once. The source material was blood, either unsorted or a sorted T cell fraction (not recorded which). The receptors come from a male donor with ankylosing spondylitis or in good health (not recorded which).

This clonotype was seen at least ten times. The gene calls are TRBV12-3 or TRBV12-4 and TRBJ1-1; 7 nucleotides match TRBD1. CDR3 size: 17 residues. Germline trimming cut 5 bases from V and 3 bases from J; bases unmatched to any gene: 15. CDR3 amino acids: CASSTLRQGRGHTEAFF. The CDR3 DNA follows: TGTGCCAGCAGTACTCTTCGACAGGGCCGAGGGCACACTGAAGCTTTCTTT.

This clonotype was observed many times. V is TRBV5-1 and J is TRBJ2-5, with TRBD2 matching over 13 bases. Looked up from germline, CDR1 is SGHRS and CDR2 is YFSETQ. CDR3 size: 14 residues. The V and J ends lost 4 bases and 5 bases, in that order; junction bases with no gene match: 2. The CDR3 protein is CASSPGLAGETQYF. CDR3 nucleotide sequence: TGCGCCAGCAGCCCGGGACTAGCGGGGGAGACCCAGTACTTC.

The rearrangement links TRBV7-2 to TRBJ2-3; D is possibly TRBD1 (6 bases). Germline lookup yields CDR1 SGHTA and CDR2 FQGNSA. The germline V and J ends were trimmed by 1 base and 3 bases, with 8 bases remaining between them. The CDR3 extends over 14 amino acids. CDR3 sequence (DNA): TGTGCCAGCAGCTTAGACAGGGAAACAGATACGCAGTATTTT. It translates to CASSLDRETDTQYF.

The chain couples TRBV4-2 to TRBJ2-3; the D gene is possibly TRBD2 (5 bases). The V end lost 10 bases, the J end lost 6 bases, and 20 bases lay between the germline ends. The germline CDR1 and CDR2 sequences are LGHNA and YNFKEQ. The CDR3 loop spans 14 amino acids. CDR3: CATTLERSWDTQYF. CDR3 in DNA: TGTGCCACTACCCTGGAGCGGTCTTGGGATACGCAGTATTTT.

This clonotype came up a few times. J is TRBJ2-2 and V is TRBV7-6, with D possibly being TRBD1 (6 bases). Germline V gene data show CDR1 as SGHVS and CDR2 as FNYEAQ. This CDR3 comprises 17 residues. The V end lost 0 bases, the J end lost 2 bases, and 13 bases lay between the germline ends. As DNA, the CDR3 is TGTGCCAGCAGCTTAGCTTCGACAGGAGGAAACACCGGGGAGCTGTTTTTT. As protein: CASSLASTGGNTGELFF.

This clonotype turned up a few times. The chain uses TRBV20-1 and TRBJ2-7, with TRBD2 matching 8 bases. The CDR3 runs 15 residues. Germline trimming cut 3 bases from V and 4 bases from J; bases unmatched to any gene: 11. The germline gives CDR1 DFQATT, CDR2 SNEGSKA (reference sequence). The DNA of the CDR3 is TGCAGTGCTAGTACGCGGGGTAGCGGGACGTACGAGCAGTACTTC. Translated: CSASTRGSGTYEQYF.

This clonotype was seen ten or more times. The genes are TRBV10-3 and TRBJ1-1, with D tentatively TRBD1 (6 bases). The length of the CDR3 is 13 residues. Germline V gene data show CDR1 as ENHRY and CDR2 as SYGVKD. V was cut by 5 bases and J by 5 bases, with 12 bases left in between. CDR3 in DNA: TGTGCCATCAGTTCACAGGGAGAAACTGAAGCTTTCTTT. Translation: CAISSQGETEAFF.

The rearrangement uses TRBV7-9 and TRBJ2-7, with D possibly TRBD1 on 6 matching bases. The V gene lost 5 bases and the J gene lost 5 bases, with 19 bases spanning the gap. Germline V CDR1 and CDR2: SEHNR, FQNEAQ (reference sequence). This CDR3 has 15 residues. The chain's CDR3 is CASSLGASFVDEQYF. The CDR3 coding sequence is TGTGCCAGCAGCCTGGGGGCATCTTTCGTCGACGAGCAGTACTTC.

The V gene is TRBV5-1, the J gene TRBJ2-1; TRBD1 might be the D (6 bases). Germline CDR1 reads SGHRS; CDR2 reads YFSETQ. Trimming stripped 4 bases from V and 5 bases from J, with 13 bases between. The CDR3 length is 14 residues. CDR3 sequence: CASSVGQADNEQFF. CDR3 coding DNA: TGCGCCAGCAGCGTGGGACAAGCGGACAATGAGCAGTTCTTC.

The sample holds many counts of this clonotype. The chain carries TRBV12-3 or TRBV12-4 and TRBJ1-1; 8 nucleotides match TRBD1. The CDR3 extends over 14 amino acids. Trimming cost V 5 bases and J 3 bases; bases outside gene matches: 5. CDR3 residues: CASSVSGGDTEAFF. CDR3 coding DNA: TGTGCCAGCAGTGTCTCAGGGGGCGACACTGAAGCTTTCTTT.

V and J are TRBV2 and TRBJ2-1, with 10 bases fitting TRBD2. Losses at the gene ends were 2 bases for V and 9 bases for J; bases not matched to a gene: 7. The CDR3 is 15 residues long. The germline CDR1 and CDR2 sequences are SNHLY and FYNNEI. The CDR3 loop is CASSERSGGAGEQFF. CDR3 sequence (DNA): TGTGCCAGCAGTGAACGGAGCGGGGGGGCTGGTGAGCAGTTCTTC.

The CDR3 DNA reads as TGTGCCAGCAGCTTAGCGGGTGGGCCCGCCTACGAGCAGTACTTC. Protein product: CASSLAGGPAYEQYF. The chain carries TRBV7-9 and TRBJ2-7; D is ambiguous. Per germline, CDR1 SEHNR and CDR2 FQNEAQ (reference sequence). The V end was cut by 0 bases, the J end by 2 bases, with 11 bases between. This CDR3 has 15 amino acids.

This clonotype appeared a few times. CDR3 DNA sequence: TGTGCCATCAGTGAGCAACAGGGTCTAGCTTTCTTT. Its translation is CAISEQQGLAFF. This chain uses TRBV10-3 with TRBJ1-1, with D possibly matching TRBD1 (6 bases). V was cut by 2 bases and J by 10 bases, with 11 bases left in between. The CDR3 runs to 12 residues. Germline CDR1 is ENHRY and CDR2 is SYGVKD.

This clonotype has just a few counts. V and J are TRBV5-6 and TRBJ1-6; D might be TRBD1 (5 bases). Trimming left V 5 bases short and J 6 bases short, with 12 bases between. This CDR3 region has 14 residues. Germline values: CDR1 SGHDT, CDR2 YYEEEE. The CDR3 spells CASRWSGGNSPLHF. CDR3 nucleotide sequence: TGTGCCAGCAGATGGTCGGGGGGTAATTCACCCCTCCACTTT.

This clonotype occurred many times. The junction shows a germline mismatch at one end, possibly a read error. CDR3 sequence: CASSLQGGNTEAFF. The DNA for the CDR3 is TGCGCCAGCAGCTTACAGGGAGGGAACACTGAAGCTTTCTTT. V usage is TRBV3-1 and J usage is TRBJ1-1; D perhaps matches TRBD1 (6 bases). Germline CDR1 is LGHDT and CDR2 is YNNKEL (reference sequence). The CDR3 consists of 14 residues.

This clonotype has a handful of counts. The J gene is TRBJ2-1, the V gene TRBV9, with 10 bases aligning to TRBD2. The CDR3 is made up of 16 amino acids. V lost 4 bases to trimming and J lost 7 bases; unmatched junction nucleotides: 11. Germline lookup yields CDR1 SGDLS and CDR2 YYNGEE. The CDR3 spells CASSPAGGPLGNEQFF. In DNA, the CDR3 is TGTGCCAGCAGCCCAGCGGGGGGGCCGTTGGGGAATGAGCAGTTCTTC.

The chain recombines TRBV12-3 or TRBV12-4 with TRBJ2-7, with 11 bases matching TRBD2. V lost 3 bases and J lost 5; bases outside the gene matches: 6. CDR3 length equals 15 residues. In nucleotides, the CDR3 is TGTGCCAGCAGTTTTTTCGAGACTAGCGGGGACGAGCAGTACTTC. This encodes CASSFFETSGDEQYF.

This clonotype has more than one count but fewer than ten. The chain uses TRBV5-1 and TRBJ2-1, with 8 nucleotides matching TRBD1. With V trimmed by 2 bases and J by 7 bases, 5 bases remained unmatched. The CDR3 sequence is 14 residues long. CDR1 and CDR2 from the germline V gene are SGHRS and YFSETQ. CDR3 sequence reads: CASSFGQGGNEQFF. In nucleotides, the CDR3 is TGCGCCAGCAGCTTTGGACAGGGCGGGAATGAGCAGTTCTTC.

In DNA form, the CDR3 reads TGCGCCAGCAGCTTGGGGCAGGGCCATCCCTACGAGCAGTACTTC. Amino acids: CASSLGQGHPYEQYF. This sequence joins TRBV5-1 and TRBJ2-7; perhaps TRBD1 as D (5 bases). Per germline, CDR1 SGHRS and CDR2 YFSETQ. V was cut by 0 bases and J by 2 bases, with 12 bases left in between. The CDR3 extends over 15 amino acids.

This clonotype was seen only a few times. This chain connects TRBV11-2 to TRBJ1-5, with D perhaps matching TRBD1 (6 bases). Trimming left V 0 bases short and J 4 bases short, with 10 bases between. This CDR3 comprises 15 residues. Germline V CDR1 and CDR2: SGHAT, FQNNGV. CDR3 nucleotides: TGTGCCAGCAGCTTAGACGGGGGGCCTAATCAGCCCCAGCATTTT. This encodes CASSLDGGPNQPQHF.

This clonotype turned up a few times. The J gene is TRBJ1-1, the V gene TRBV10-3; 12 nucleotides agree with TRBD1. The CDR3 is 13 residues long. The germline V gene has CDR1 ENHRY and CDR2 SYGVKD. J gave up 5 bases and V 8 bases, and 3 bases lay outside the gene matches. This CDR3 is CAIAGQGATEAFF. DNA of the CDR3: TGTGCCATCGCGGGACAGGGGGCGACTGAAGCTTTCTTT.

This clonotype was seen a few times. The V call is TRBV6-1, the J call TRBJ1-2; TRBD1 matches at 9 bases. The germline CDR1 and CDR2 sequences are MNHNS and SASEGT. The CDR3 is 14 amino acids. V trimming: 6 bases; J trimming: 7 bases; junction bases outside the gene matches: 9. The DNA for the CDR3 is TGTGCCAGCAGACCAACAGGGGGCCCAGGTGGCTACACCTTC. Protein: CASRPTGGPGGYTF.

This clonotype was counted a few times. The rearrangement uses TRBV5-1 and TRBJ2-7; D uncertain. CDR1 is SGHRS, CDR2 YFSETQ, per germline. The CDR3 length is 15 residues. V lost 4 bases to trimming and J lost 1 base, with 15 bases between them. The CDR3 region has the DNA TGCGCCAGCAGCCTAGATTCTTACTCTTCCTACGAGCAGTACTTC. Its protein product is CASSLDSYSSYEQYF.

This clonotype showed up many times. The CDR3 coding sequence is TGTGCCAGCAGCAGCCAGGACGGCTTGAACACTGAAGCTTTCTTT. Its translation is CASSSQDGLNTEAFF. The chain carries TRBV7-2 and TRBJ1-1; D gene uncertain. CDR3 size: 15 residues. The V gene's germline CDR1 is SGHTA and CDR2 FQGNSA. The V end was cut by 5 bases, the J end by 0 bases, with 13 bases between.

This clonotype was counted a few times. This sequence joins TRBV5-1 and TRBJ1-4, with D hard to call. The CDR3 loop spans 15 amino acids. Germline-derived CDR1 and CDR2 are SGHRS and YFSETQ. V was pared by 0 bases and J by 1 base, with 7 bases between. Here the CDR3 DNA reads TGCGCCAGCAGCTTGGGTCCAGGAACTAATGAAAAACTGTTTTTT. The encoded protein is CASSLGPGTNEKLFF.

The chain recombines TRBV24-1 with TRBJ1-5, with D perhaps matching TRBD1 (5 bases). Germline loops: CDR1 KGHDR, CDR2 SFDVKD. V shed 4 bases and J shed 7 bases, with 13 bases lying between them. CDR3 size: 14 residues. CDR3 coding DNA: TGTGCCACCAGTGAAGGGGCACCGGGGCAGCCCCAGCATTTT. It yields the protein CATSEGAPGQPQHF.

This clonotype has only a few counts. The rearrangement joins TRBV29-1 to TRBJ2-1, with D uncertain. The CDR3 contains 14 residues. With 7 bases removed from V and 0 bases from J, the gap between germline ends came to 13 bases. Germline CDR1 and CDR2: SQVTM and ANQGSEA. Here the CDR3 reads CSAGWSSSYNEQFF. In nucleotides, the CDR3 is TGCAGCGCAGGTTGGTCGAGCTCCTACAATGAGCAGTTCTTC.

The chain is built from TRBV5-1 and TRBJ1-2; D gene uncertain. V lost 0 bases and J lost 8, with 8 bases in between. The CDR3 runs to 12 residues. Germline CDR1 and CDR2: SGHRS and YFSETQ. The CDR3 DNA follows: TGCGCCAGCAGCTTGGAGCTCAGGGGCTACACCTTC. This encodes CASSLELRGYTF. Full variable domain (outside the CDR3, taken from reference TRBV5-1 and TRBJ1-2): KAGVTQTPRYLIKTRGQQVTLSCSPISGHRSVSWYQQTPGQGLQFLFEYFSETQRNKGNFPGRFSGRQFSNSRSEMNVSTLELGDSALYLCASSLELRGYTFGSGTRLTVV.